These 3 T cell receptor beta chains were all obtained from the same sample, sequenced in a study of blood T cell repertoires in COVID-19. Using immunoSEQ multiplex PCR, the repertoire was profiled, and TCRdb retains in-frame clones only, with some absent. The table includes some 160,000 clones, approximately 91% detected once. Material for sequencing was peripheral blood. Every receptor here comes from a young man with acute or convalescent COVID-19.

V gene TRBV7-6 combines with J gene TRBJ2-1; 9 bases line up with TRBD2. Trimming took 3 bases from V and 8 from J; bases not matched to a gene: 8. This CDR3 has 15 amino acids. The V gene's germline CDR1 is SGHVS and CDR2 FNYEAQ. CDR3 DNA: TGTGCCAGCAGCTTGTCCCAAGCGGGGGGTTATGAGCAGTTCTTC. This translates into CASSLSQAGGYEQFF.

The CDR3 reads CASSWTGITEAFF. CDR3 nucleotide sequence: TGCGCCAGCAGCTGGACGGGGATCACTGAAGCTTTCTTT. This chain connects TRBV5-1 to TRBJ1-1, with D unresolved. CDR3 length equals 13 residues. CDR1 and CDR2 from the germline V gene are SGHRS and YFSETQ. The V end was cut by 3 bases, the J end by 4 bases, with 10 bases between. Supplemented by reference TRBV5-1 and TRBJ1-1, the full variable domain reads KAGVTQTPRYLIKTRGQQVTLSCSPISGHRSVSWYQQTPGQGLQFLFEYFSETQRNKGNFPGRFSGRQFSNSRSEMNVSTLELGDSALYLCASSWTGITEAFFGQGTRLTVV.

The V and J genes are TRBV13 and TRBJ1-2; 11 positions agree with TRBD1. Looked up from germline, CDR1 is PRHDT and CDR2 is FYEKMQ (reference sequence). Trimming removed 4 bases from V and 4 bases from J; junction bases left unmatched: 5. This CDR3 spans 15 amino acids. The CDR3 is CASSSWTGGPYGYTF. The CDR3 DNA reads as TGTGCCAGCAGCTCTTGGACAGGGGGCCCCTATGGCTACACCTTC.